Each of the 3 T cell receptor beta chains below was sequenced from the same sample in a study of response to subunit inactivated influenza vaccine. From the RT-PCR reads, TCRdb called clonotypes with MiXCR, one entry per CDR3 protein. The sample contains about half a million distinct CDR3 sequences, under 9% of which appear only once. The specimen comprised PBMCs from blood, sampled around 25 months after vaccination. These receptors all stem from a man aged 50 to 69 who received an inactivated influenza vaccine.

This clonotype was observed a handful of times. J is TRBJ2-1 and V is TRBV5-1, with TRBD1 identical over 9 bases. This CDR3 spans 15 amino acids. The germline V gene encodes CDR1 SGHRS and CDR2 YFSETQ. The trim removed 4 bases at V and 5 bases at J, leaving 7 bases unmatched. As DNA, the CDR3 is TGCGCCAGCAGCCCGGGACAGGGTGGGCACAATGAGCAGTTCTTC. Translation gives CASSPGQGGHNEQFF.

The CDR3 spells CAISGSSAVGEGYTF. The DNA of the CDR3 is TGTGCCATCAGTGGGTCGAGCGCTGTTGGTGAGGGCTACACCTTC. This chain links TRBV10-3 with TRBJ1-2; D remains ambiguous. Germline CDR1 reads ENHRY; CDR2 reads SYGVKD. V gave up 4 bases and J gave up 8 bases, with 20 bases separating them. This CDR3 is built from 15 residues.

The chain links TRBV12-3 or TRBV12-4 to TRBJ2-4; 10 bases are a match to TRBD2. The CDR3 spans 14 residues. V gave up 5 bases and J gave up 6 bases; unmatched junction bases: 4. The CDR3 coding sequence is TGTGCCAGCAGTCCACTAGCGGGGATAAACATTCAGTACTTC. It encodes CASSPLAGINIQYF.